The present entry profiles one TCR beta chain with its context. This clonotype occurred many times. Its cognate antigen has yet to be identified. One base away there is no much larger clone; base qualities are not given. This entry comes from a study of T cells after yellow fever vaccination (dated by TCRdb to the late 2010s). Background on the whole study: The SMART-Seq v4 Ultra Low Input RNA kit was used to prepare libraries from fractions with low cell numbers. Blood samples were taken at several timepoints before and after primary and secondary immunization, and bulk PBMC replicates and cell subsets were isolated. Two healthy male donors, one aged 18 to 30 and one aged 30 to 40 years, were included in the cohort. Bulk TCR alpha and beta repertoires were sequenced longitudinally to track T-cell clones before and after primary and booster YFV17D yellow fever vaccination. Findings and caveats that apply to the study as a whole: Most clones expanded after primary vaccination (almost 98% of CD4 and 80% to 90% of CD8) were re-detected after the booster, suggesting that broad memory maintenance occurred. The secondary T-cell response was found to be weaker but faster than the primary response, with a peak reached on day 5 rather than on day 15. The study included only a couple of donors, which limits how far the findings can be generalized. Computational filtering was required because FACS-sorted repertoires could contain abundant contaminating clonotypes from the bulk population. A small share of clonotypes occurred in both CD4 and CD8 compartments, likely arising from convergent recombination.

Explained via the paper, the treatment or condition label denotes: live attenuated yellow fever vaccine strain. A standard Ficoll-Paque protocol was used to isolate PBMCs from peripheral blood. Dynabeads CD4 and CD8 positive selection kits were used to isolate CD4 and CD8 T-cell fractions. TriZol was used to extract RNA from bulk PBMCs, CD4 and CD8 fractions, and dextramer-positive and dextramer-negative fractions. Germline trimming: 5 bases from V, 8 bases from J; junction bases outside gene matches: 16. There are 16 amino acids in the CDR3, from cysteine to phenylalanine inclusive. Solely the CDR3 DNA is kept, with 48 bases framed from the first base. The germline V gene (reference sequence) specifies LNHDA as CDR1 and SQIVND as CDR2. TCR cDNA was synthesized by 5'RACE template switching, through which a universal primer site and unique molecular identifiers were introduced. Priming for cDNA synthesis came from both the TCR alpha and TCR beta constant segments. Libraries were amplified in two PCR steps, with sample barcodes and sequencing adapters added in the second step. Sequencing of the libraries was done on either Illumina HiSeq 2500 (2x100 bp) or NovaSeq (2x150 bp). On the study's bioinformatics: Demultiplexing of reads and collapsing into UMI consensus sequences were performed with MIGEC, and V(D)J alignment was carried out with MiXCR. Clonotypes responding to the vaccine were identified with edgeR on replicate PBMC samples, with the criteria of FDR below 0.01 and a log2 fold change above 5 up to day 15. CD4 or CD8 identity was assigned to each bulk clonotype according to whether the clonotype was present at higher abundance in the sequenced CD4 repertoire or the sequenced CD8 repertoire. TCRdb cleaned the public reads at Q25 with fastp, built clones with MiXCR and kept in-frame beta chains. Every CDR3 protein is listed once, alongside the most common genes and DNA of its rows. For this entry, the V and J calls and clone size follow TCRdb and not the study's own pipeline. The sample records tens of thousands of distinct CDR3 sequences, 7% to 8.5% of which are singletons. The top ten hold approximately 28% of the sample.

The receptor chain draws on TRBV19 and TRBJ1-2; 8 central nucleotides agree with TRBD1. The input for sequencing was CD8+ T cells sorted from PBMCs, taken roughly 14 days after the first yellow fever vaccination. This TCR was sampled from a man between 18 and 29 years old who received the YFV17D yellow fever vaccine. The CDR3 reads CASSLGTGVSVWGYTF. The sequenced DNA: TGTGCCAGTAGTCTCGGGACAGGCGTATCCGTATGGGGCTACACCTTC.